This T cell receptor (beta chain) derives from a study of memory CD4+ T cells and cytomegalovirus serostatus. The CDR3 runs 12 residues. The germline gives CDR1 SNHLY, CDR2 FYNNEI. V dropped 6 bases and J dropped 3; count of bases not matched to a gene: 1. Authors' methods: After removing out-of-frame reads, around 2,000,000 distinct TCRbeta sequences remained. Sequenced by immunoSEQ multiplex PCR; TCRdb stores in-frame clones only, minus some. The V and J calls and clone size are taken from that table; D and trimming were inferred from the DNA. The sample lists tens of thousands of clones, over 65% occurring once. This clone was seen just once. What it binds is unknown. Single viable CD3+CD4+CD8-CD45RO+ cells were sorted as the memory CD4+ T cells. General study findings and limits: Of under 200 reported CMV TCRbeta sequences, under 70 were found in memory CD4+ repertoires. A US-trained random forest predicted CMV serostatus with median AUC roughly 0.9.

The sample was memory CD4+ T cells from blood. The V call is TRBV2, the J call TRBJ2-7; TRBD1 aligns across 8 bases. The sequence was obtained from an adult in good health and CMV-seronegative. DNA for the CDR3: TGTGCCAGCAGCGGACAGGGCTACGAGCAGTACTTC. Protein product: CASSGQGYEQYF.